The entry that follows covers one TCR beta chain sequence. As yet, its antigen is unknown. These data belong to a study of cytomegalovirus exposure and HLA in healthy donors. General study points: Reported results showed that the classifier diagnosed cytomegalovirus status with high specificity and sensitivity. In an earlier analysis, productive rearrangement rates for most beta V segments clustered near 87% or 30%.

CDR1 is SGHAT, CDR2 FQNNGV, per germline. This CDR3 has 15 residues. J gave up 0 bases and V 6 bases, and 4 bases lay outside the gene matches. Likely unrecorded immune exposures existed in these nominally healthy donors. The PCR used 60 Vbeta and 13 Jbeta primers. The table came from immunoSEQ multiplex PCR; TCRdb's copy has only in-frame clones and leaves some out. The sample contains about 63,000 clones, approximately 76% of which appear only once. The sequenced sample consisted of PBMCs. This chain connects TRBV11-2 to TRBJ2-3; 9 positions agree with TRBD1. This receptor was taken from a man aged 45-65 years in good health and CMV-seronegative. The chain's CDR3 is CASSRTGGSTDTQYF. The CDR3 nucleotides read TGTGCCAGCAGTCGTACAGGGGGCAGCACAGATACGCAGTATTTT.